The subject of this entry is one T cell receptor (beta chain). Source study methods: Reference gene primer amplification yielded estimated nucleated cell counts. Produced via immunoSEQ multiplex PCR; TCRdb's table is partial and in-frame only. The V and J calls and the clone size are those of that table, but D and trimming were determined from the DNA. This sample has fewer than 250,000 clones, with approximately 84% found just once. This entry comes from a study of blood T cell repertoires in COVID-19. Study details: In each case, the material was cDNA or gDNA derived from T cells, B-cell-depleted T cells, or PBMCs.

This CDR3 is built from 13 residues. The V end lost 6 bases, the J end lost 0 bases, and 6 bases lay between the germline ends. Germline V gives CDR1 MGHDK, CDR2 SYGVNS. This chain uses TRBV25-1 with TRBJ1-3; D is undetermined. Material: peripheral blood. This receptor was obtained from a man aged 50 or older with acute or convalescent COVID-19. Here the CDR3 DNA reads TGTGCCAGCAGGGCCAGCTCTGGAAACACCATATATTTT. Protein product: CASRASSGNTIYF.